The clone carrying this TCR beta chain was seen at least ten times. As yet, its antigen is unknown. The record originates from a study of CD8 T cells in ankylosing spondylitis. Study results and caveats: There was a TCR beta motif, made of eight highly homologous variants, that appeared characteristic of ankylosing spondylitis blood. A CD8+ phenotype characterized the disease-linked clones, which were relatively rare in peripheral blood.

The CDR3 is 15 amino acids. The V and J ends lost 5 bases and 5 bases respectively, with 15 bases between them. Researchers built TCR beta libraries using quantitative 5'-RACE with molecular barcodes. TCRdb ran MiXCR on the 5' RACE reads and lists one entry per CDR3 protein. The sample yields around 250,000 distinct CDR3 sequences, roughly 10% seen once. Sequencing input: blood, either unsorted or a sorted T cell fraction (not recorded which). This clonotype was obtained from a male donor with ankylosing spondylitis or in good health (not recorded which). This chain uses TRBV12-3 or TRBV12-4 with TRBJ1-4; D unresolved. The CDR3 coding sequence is TGTGCCAGCAGTGGCGCCCTGGGTGCAAATGAAAAACTGTTTTTT. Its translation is CASSGALGANEKLFF.